A single sample gave rise to the 29 T cell receptor beta chains below, sequenced in a study of T cell repertoires in cytomegalovirus infection. Each CDR3 protein gets one entry after TCRdb re-called the reads with MiXCR. The sample lists tens of thousands of distinct CDR3 sequences; over 20% were seen once. These TCRs are of unknown antigen specificity. This sample comprised CD8+ T cells from cultured PBMCs, obtained from culture after CMV antigen stimulation. These TCRs come from a human donor in good health (CMV status not recorded). Some clones in this sample may be carry-over from other donors' samples.

This clonotype was picked up a small number of times. The CDR3: CASSLTGTHEQYF. As DNA, the CDR3 is TGTGCCAGCAGCTTAACCGGGACCCACGAGCAGTACTTC. V is TRBV11-2 and J is TRBJ2-7; D may correspond to TRBD1 or TRBD2 (5 bases each). The V gene lost 2 bases and the J gene lost 5 bases, with 10 bases spanning the gap. The V gene's germline CDR1 is SGHAT and CDR2 FQNNGV. There are 13 residues in the CDR3.

The sample holds a few counts of this clonotype. The chain combines TRBV27 with TRBJ2-3, with 7 bases lining up with TRBD2. CDR3 size: 13 residues. Germline assignment: CDR1 MNHEY and CDR2 SMNVEV (reference sequence). J lost 6 bases, V lost 8 bases, and 8 bases had no gene match. The CDR3 protein is CASRNLGGDTQYF. The CDR3 DNA follows: TGTGCCAGCCGAAACCTCGGGGGGGATACGCAGTATTTT.

The gene calls are TRBV11-2 and TRBJ2-3, with D maybe TRBD1 (6 bases). This CDR3 comprises 15 residues. Looked up from germline, CDR1 is SGHAT and CDR2 is FQNNGV. The V end lost 6 bases, the J end lost 4 bases, and 17 bases lay between the germline ends. Here the CDR3 DNA reads TGTGCCAGCAGTCCATGGGGCAGGGGCGCAGATACGCAGTATTTT. Amino acids: CASSPWGRGADTQYF. Filled out from reference TRBV11-2 and TRBJ2-3, the complete variable domain reads EAGVAQSPRYKIIEKRQSVAFWCNPISGHATLYWYQQILGQGPKLLIQFQNNGVVDDSQLPKDRFSAERLKGVDSTLKIQPAKLEDSAVYLCASSPWGRGADTQYFGPGTRLTVL.

This chain joins TRBV12-3 or TRBV12-4 and TRBJ2-1; D may be TRBD1 (6 bases). The CDR3 extends over 12 amino acids. V lost 1 base, J lost 14 bases, and 12 bases lay in between. The CDR3 DNA follows: TGTGCCAGCAGTTTAGGGGGGCCTTGGAAGTTCTTC. Its translation is CASSLGGPWKFF.

The table lists this clonotype with many counts. The chain carries TRBV27 and TRBJ2-5; D possibly uses TRBD1 or TRBD2 (5 bases each). Germline CDR1 is MNHEY and CDR2 is SMNVEV (reference sequence). This CDR3 region has 16 residues. V lost 2 bases to trimming and J lost 0 bases, with 13 bases between them. The CDR3 is CASSLLPGANQETQYF. In nucleotides, the CDR3 is TGTGCCAGCAGTTTACTGCCCGGGGCGAACCAAGAGACCCAGTACTTC.

The chain uses TRBV7-9 and TRBJ2-7; D call uncertain. The length of the CDR3 is 14 residues. The ends were cut back, 4 bases at V and 0 bases at J, with 10 bases in the middle. Germline CDR1 and CDR2: SEHNR and FQNEAQ (reference sequence). CDR3 sequence (DNA): TGTGCCAGCAGCTCATGGCAGGTCTCCTACGAGCAGTACTTC. It translates to CASSSWQVSYEQYF.

The chain recombines TRBV4-1 with TRBJ2-7; TRBD1 matches at 8 bases. Germline CDR1 reads MGHRA; CDR2 reads YSYEKL. V lost 4 bases, J lost 5 bases, and 16 bases stayed unmatched. The CDR3 sequence is 17 residues long. CDR3 in amino acids: CASSPSLGQGRIHEQYF. The CDR3 DNA reads TGCGCCAGCAGCCCATCCCTAGGACAGGGTAGGATCCACGAGCAGTACTTC.

This clonotype has a count of ten or more. The V call is TRBV7-6, the J call TRBJ2-3; 9 bases fit TRBD2. Trimming at V came to 5 bases and at J to 8 bases, leaving 2 bases not matched to a gene. This CDR3 is built from 12 residues. The germline V gene encodes CDR1 SGHVS and CDR2 FNYEAQ. CDR3 sequence (DNA): TGTGCCAGCAGCCCGCGGGAGGGTACGCAGTATTTT. This codes for CASSPREGTQYF.

This clonotype was detected only a few times. CDR3 in DNA: TGTGCCAGCAGCTCGAACAGGGGGCCTGGGGCCAACGTCCTGACTTTC. Residues: CASSSNRGPGANVLTF. The rearrangement uses TRBV7-9 and TRBJ2-6, with 9 bases identical to TRBD1. Trimming cost V 4 bases and J 2 bases; bases outside gene matches: 3. The germline V gene has CDR1 SEHNR and CDR2 FQNEAQ (reference sequence). The CDR3 sequence is 16 residues long.

The genes are TRBV12-5 and TRBJ2-3, with D possibly TRBD2 on 5 matching bases. CDR1 and CDR2 (germline): LGHNT, FRNRAP. This CDR3 spans 15 amino acids. The ends were cut back, 2 bases at V and 2 bases at J, with 11 bases in the middle. The CDR3 bases are TGTGCTAGTGGTTTGTTTCGGGGAACCACAGATACGCAGTATTTT. Translating gives CASGLFRGTTDTQYF. Full variable domain (rest looked up from reference TRBV12-5 and TRBJ2-3): DARVTQTPRHKVTEMGQEVTMRCQPILGHNTVFWYRQTMMQGLELLAYFRNRAPLDDSGMPKDRFSAEMPDATLATLKIQPSEPRDSAVYFCASGLFRGTTDTQYFGPGTRLTVL.

The chain is built from TRBV6-2 or TRBV6-3 and TRBJ1-1; the D is unclear. Trimming shortened V by 3 bases and J by 1 base, and 9 bases separated the two germline ends. The CDR3 runs to 14 residues. CDR1 and CDR2 from the germline V gene are MNHEY and SVGEGT. CDR3 region: CASSYHGKNTEAFF. Written as DNA, the CDR3 is TGTGCCAGCAGTTATCACGGGAAGAACACTGAAGCTTTCTTT.

Only a few counts were recorded for this clonotype. The chain combines TRBV7-9 with TRBJ2-7; possibly TRBD1 for D (5 bases). Germline V gives CDR1 SEHNR, CDR2 FQNEAQ (reference sequence). CDR3 length: 12 residues. V was clipped by 5 bases and J by 6 bases, with 11 bases between them. The CDR3 protein is CASSDQGSEQYF. The CDR3 DNA reads as TGTGCCAGCAGCGACCAGGGTTCCGAGCAGTACTTC.

The chain employs TRBV7-2 and TRBJ2-1, with 14 bases aligning to TRBD2. The CDR3 spans 16 residues. CDR1 is SGHTA and CDR2 is FQGNSA in the germline V gene. With 6 bases clipped from V and 6 bases from J, the junction kept 7 bases outside the gene matches. CDR3 sequence reads: CASRRLAGGASNEQFF. The CDR3 DNA is TGTGCCAGCAGGAGACTAGCGGGAGGGGCATCCAATGAGCAGTTCTTC.

The DNA of the CDR3 is TGTGCCACCCAACCTGATCCGGGGGATGAGCAGTTCTTC. This codes for CATQPDPGDEQFF. The chain recombines TRBV19 with TRBJ2-1, with a tentative D call TRBD2 (6 bases). The V and J ends lost 10 bases and 8 bases respectively, with 18 bases between them. Per the germline V gene, CDR1 is LNHDA and CDR2 is SQIVND (reference sequence). This CDR3 is 13 amino acids long. Full variable domain (rest looked up from reference TRBV19 and TRBJ2-1): DGGITQSPKYLFRKEGQNVTLSCEQNLNHDAMYWYRQDPGQGLRLIYYSQIVNDFQKGDIAEGYSVSREKKESFPLTVTSAQKNPTAFYLCATQPDPGDEQFFGPGTRLTVL.

In its sample, this clonotype was seen a few times. The rearrangement joins TRBV29-1 to TRBJ2-5; the D call may be TRBD1 or TRBD2 (5 bases each). Trimming cost V 2 bases and J 5 bases, with 15 bases left between them. The CDR3 consists of 14 residues. The germline V gene encodes CDR1 SQVTM and CDR2 ANQGSEA. The CDR3 spells CSVEPRGKGETQYF. The CDR3 coding sequence is TGCAGCGTTGAACCCCGAGGGAAGGGGGAGACCCAGTACTTC. The full variable domain, with the rest looked up from reference TRBV29-1 and TRBJ2-5, is SAVISQKPSRDICQRGTSLTIQCQVDSQVTMMFWYRQQPGQSLTLIATANQGSEATYESGFVIDKFPISRPNLTFSTLTVSNMSPEDSSIYLCSVEPRGKGETQYFGPGTRLLVL.

This clonotype has only a few counts. This chain uses TRBV6-2 or TRBV6-3 with TRBJ1-5, with D perhaps TRBD1 (5 bases). The CDR3 runs to 13 residues. V was shortened by 8 bases and J by 5 bases, with 13 bases between the two germline ends. Germline CDR1 MNHEY, CDR2 SVGEGT. CDR3 region: CASGWDGDQPQHF. CDR3 coding DNA: TGTGCCAGCGGATGGGACGGAGATCAGCCCCAGCATTTT.

The chain couples TRBV2 to TRBJ2-4; possible D gene TRBD2, 5 bases. This CDR3 has 15 amino acids. Germline values: CDR1 SNHLY, CDR2 FYNNEI. The ends were cut back, 8 bases at V and 2 bases at J, with 16 bases in the middle. CDR3 nucleotides: TGTGCCAGCCAAGGGCTATGGGAGCCCAAAAACATTCAGTACTTC. This codes for CASQGLWEPKNIQYF.

The J gene is TRBJ1-6, the V gene TRBV28, with 8 bases matching TRBD1. The CDR3 sequence is 15 residues long. Germline V gives CDR1 MDHEN, CDR2 SYDVKM. After removal of 8 bases from V and 4 bases from J, the junction contained 7 bases not matched to a gene. DNA for the CDR3: TGTGCCAGCCACGACAGGGGAGGGTATAATTCACCCCTCCACTTT. Translating it yields CASHDRGGYNSPLHF.

The rearrangement joins TRBV27 to TRBJ1-5; D might be TRBD1 (6 bases). In germline, CDR1 is MNHEY, CDR2 SMNVEV (reference sequence). The CDR3 spans 16 residues. Trimming left V 1 base short and J 2 bases short, with 12 bases between. The CDR3, as DNA: TGTGCCAGCAGTTTATATTCGGGGGCTGGCAATCAGCCCCAGCATTTT. Its translation: CASSLYSGAGNQPQHF.

This clonotype appeared a few times. The DNA for the CDR3 is TGTGCTAGTGGCGATACAGGAGGGATTAATGGCTACACCTTC. Its translation: CASGDTGGINGYTF. The gene calls are TRBV12-5 and TRBJ1-2, with D possibly matching TRBD1 (5 bases). The CDR3 covers 14 residues. With 6 bases removed from V and 6 bases from J, the gap between germline ends came to 17 bases. CDR1 and CDR2 (germline): LGHNT, FRNRAP.

This clonotype was picked up a small number of times. This sequence joins TRBV19 and TRBJ1-1; no definite D call. CDR3 length: 14 residues. Trimming took off 1 base at V and 1 base at J, with 7 bases between the two ends. Germline assignment: CDR1 LNHDA and CDR2 SQIVND (reference sequence). For the CDR3, the DNA is TGTGCCAGTAGTATAGTCGGACGGAACACTGAAGCTTTCTTT. Translating it yields CASSIVGRNTEAFF.

This clonotype showed up just a few times. The V gene is TRBV27, the J gene TRBJ2-5; the D is unclear. Trimming left V 6 bases short and J 2 bases short, with 7 bases between. The length of the CDR3 is 12 residues. Germline CDR1 MNHEY, CDR2 SMNVEV (reference sequence). CDR3 sequence: CASREGQETQYF. Written as DNA, the CDR3 is TGTGCCAGCAGGGAAGGACAAGAGACCCAGTACTTC.

The genes are TRBV27 and TRBJ1-2; D is possibly TRBD1 (5 bases). Germline CDR1 reads MNHEY; CDR2 reads SMNVEV (reference sequence). This CDR3 has 13 amino acids. V was clipped by 5 bases and J by 5 bases, with 12 bases between them. CDR3 DNA sequence: TGTGCCAGCAGTCTCTCGGCAGGGTATGGCTACACCTTC. Encoded protein: CASSLSAGYGYTF.

The rearrangement links TRBV7-9 to TRBJ2-6; 9 bases are a match to TRBD2. The V and J ends lost 5 bases and 4 bases, in that order; junction bases with no gene match: 3. Germline V gene sequence: CDR1 SEHNR, CDR2 FQNEAQ (reference sequence). This CDR3 spans 15 amino acids. The CDR3 sequence: CASSAGGAGANVLTF. The CDR3 DNA is TGTGCCAGCAGCGCGGGGGGGGCCGGGGCCAACGTCCTGACTTTC.

This clonotype was detected a few times. J is TRBJ1-1 and V is TRBV5-4; 8 bases fit TRBD1. CDR1 is SGHNT, CDR2 YYREEE, per germline (reference sequence). Germline trimming cut 4 bases from V and 4 bases from J; bases unmatched to any gene: 6. CDR3 length equals 14 residues. CDR3 sequence (DNA): TGTGCCAGCAGCCTTACTACAGGGGGCACTGAAGCTTTCTTT. This gives the protein CASSLTTGGTEAFF.

The chain's CDR3 is CSARQGVEKFGFVYF. The CDR3 DNA sequence: TGCAGTGCTCGACAGGGAGTTGAGAAATTCGGATTCGTGTACTTC. V and J are TRBV20-1 and TRBJ2-4; 7 bases match TRBD1. Per germline, CDR1 DFQATT and CDR2 SNEGSKA (reference sequence). With V trimmed by 5 bases and J by 15 bases, 22 bases remained unmatched. The CDR3 spans 15 residues.

In its sample, this clonotype was seen a few times. The chain has TRBV11-1 and TRBJ2-1; D is ambiguous. The CDR3 has 13 residues. V was pared by 0 bases and J by 7 bases, with 7 bases between. Germline values: CDR1 SGHAT, CDR2 FQDESV (reference sequence). CDR3 sequence: CASSLARLNEQFF. The CDR3 nucleotides are TGTGCCAGCAGCTTAGCCAGATTAAATGAGCAGTTCTTC.

This clonotype was counted a few times. The chain is built from TRBV20-1 and TRBJ1-3; D uncertain. The ends were cut back, 1 base at V and 4 bases at J, with 11 bases in the middle. The CDR3 sequence is 14 residues long. Germline-derived CDR1 and CDR2 are DFQATT and SNEGSKA (reference sequence). CDR3 sequence reads: CSARARTAGNTIYF. The CDR3 bases are TGCAGTGCTAGAGCCCGGACTGCCGGAAACACCATATATTTT.

This clonotype was counted only a few times. The CDR3 reads CASSRVQGPWPQHF. The CDR3 bases are TGTGCCAGCAGCCGCGTACAGGGCCCATGGCCCCAGCATTTT. The chain recombines TRBV28 with TRBJ1-5; tentative D call: TRBD1 (6 bases). CDR3 length equals 14 residues. Germline assignment: CDR1 MDHEN and CDR2 SYDVKM. With 6 bases removed from V and 9 bases from J, the gap between germline ends came to 18 bases. Drawing the rest from reference TRBV28 and TRBJ1-5, the complete variable domain is DVKVTQSSRYLVKRTGEKVFLECVQDMDHENMFWYRQDPGLGLRLIYFSYDVKMKEKGDIPEGYSVSREKKERFSLILESASTNQTSMYLCASSRVQGPWPQHFGDGTRLSIL.